Presented here are 29 T cell receptor beta chains from one specimen sequenced in a study of CD8 T cells in ankylosing spondylitis. Points from the study as a whole: Characteristic of ankylosing spondylitis blood, it appeared, was a TCR beta motif comprising several highly homologous variants.

Their recognized antigens are unknown. MiXCR, run by TCRdb on the 5' RACE reads, gives a single entry per CDR3 protein. The sample consists of around 490,000 distinct CDR3 sequences, approximately 5% of them appearing once. The sample comprised blood, either unsorted or a sorted T cell fraction (not recorded which). The receptor source for this set is a male donor with ankylosing spondylitis.

The J gene is TRBJ2-1, the V gene TRBV27; 16 bases agree with TRBD2. The CDR3 totals 17 residues. J lost 10 bases, V lost 4 bases, and 10 bases had no gene match. The germline V gene encodes CDR1 MNHEY and CDR2 SMNVEV (reference sequence). The DNA of the CDR3 is TGTGCCAGCAGTTCACCGGGACTAGCGGGGGGGAATAGAGAGCAGTTCTTC. It specifies CASSSPGLAGGNREQFF.

This clonotype was detected ten times or more. The chain is built from TRBV24-1 and TRBJ2-1; 10 bases are a match to TRBD1. Germline CDR1 is KGHDR and CDR2 is SFDVKD. Losses at the gene ends were 4 bases for V and 7 bases for J; bases not matched to a gene: 6. This CDR3 comprises 15 residues. The CDR3 loop reads CATSDPGQGLNEQFF. DNA of the CDR3: TGTGCCACCAGTGACCCGGGACAGGGGTTGAATGAGCAGTTCTTC.

This clonotype has ten or more counts. The rearrangement joins TRBV4-2 to TRBJ2-5, with a possible D match to TRBD1 (5 bases). The CDR3 is made up of 14 amino acids. Germline lookup yields CDR1 LGHNA and CDR2 YNFKEQ. With 2 bases removed from V and 3 bases from J, the gap between germline ends came to 10 bases. CDR3 loop: CASSQRGREETQYF. CDR3 DNA sequence: TGTGCCAGCAGCCAAAGGGGCAGGGAAGAGACCCAGTACTTC.

This clonotype was detected ten times or more. The chain links TRBV7-9 to TRBJ1-4; maybe TRBD1 (5 bases). The CDR3 is made up of 15 amino acids. The germline gives CDR1 SEHNR, CDR2 FQNEAQ (reference sequence). V was cut by 4 bases and J by 8 bases, with 17 bases left in between. The CDR3 here is CASSSVPGRREKLFF. The CDR3 DNA follows: TGTGCCAGCAGCTCCGTCCCGGGACGGAGGGAAAAACTGTTTTTT.

In this sample, this clonotype turned up many times. This chain links TRBV7-2 with TRBJ1-2; D gene ambiguous. CDR1 SGHTA and CDR2 FQGNSA come from the germline V gene. Trimming stripped 5 bases from V and 4 bases from J, with 11 bases between. The CDR3 contains 13 residues. In DNA, the CDR3 is TGTGCCAGCAGCCCGGGCCCTATCTATGGCTACACCTTC. Its protein is CASSPGPIYGYTF. Complete variable domain (other parts from reference TRBV7-2 and TRBJ1-2): GAGVSQSPSNKVTEKGKDVELRCDPISGHTALYWYRQSLGQGLEFLIYFQGNSAPDKSGLPSDRFSAERTGGSVSTLTIQRTQQEDSAVYLCASSPGPIYGYTFGSGTRLTVV.

This clonotype was counted at least ten times. The J gene is TRBJ1-1, the V gene TRBV20-1; the D gene is possibly TRBD1 (6 bases). Trimming shortened V by 6 bases and J by 12 bases, and 8 bases separated the two germline ends. Germline CDR1 is DFQATT and CDR2 is SNEGSKA (reference sequence). The CDR3 is 8 residues long. The DNA of the CDR3 is TGCAGTGCGGGGGCACCTTTCTTT. Amino acid sequence: CSAGAPFF.

This clonotype appeared many times. The CDR3 DNA reads as TGTGCCAGCAGCTTAATCGGGGCCGGGGAGCTGTTTTTT. As protein: CASSLIGAGELFF. This chain joins TRBV7-2 and TRBJ2-2, with a weak D call TRBD2 (5 bases). V lost 2 bases to trimming and J lost 6 bases, with 7 bases between them. Germline-derived CDR1 and CDR2 are SGHTA and FQGNSA. The CDR3 has 13 amino acids. Looking up the rest from reference TRBV7-2 and TRBJ2-2 gives the full variable domain: GAGVSQSPSNKVTEKGKDVELRCDPISGHTALYWYRQSLGQGLEFLIYFQGNSAPDKSGLPSDRFSAERTGGSVSTLTIQRTQQEDSAVYLCASSLIGAGELFFGEGSRLTVL.

This clonotype was picked up many times. This chain uses TRBV10-3 with TRBJ2-3; 16 bases fit TRBD2. Germline V gene data show CDR1 as ENHRY and CDR2 as SYGVKD. Losses at the gene ends were 6 bases for V and 7 bases for J; bases not matched to a gene: 7. There are 16 residues in the CDR3. The CDR3 sequence: CAISRSGLAGGNTQYF. The CDR3 nucleotides are TGTGCCATCAGCCGTTCGGGACTAGCGGGAGGGAATACGCAGTATTTT.

This clonotype was observed at least ten times. The V and J genes are TRBV7-2 and TRBJ2-7; possibly TRBD1 for D (6 bases). CDR1 and CDR2 (germline): SGHTA, FQGNSA. V lost 7 bases to trimming and J lost 3 bases, with 13 bases between them. The CDR3 runs 13 residues. CDR3 in amino acids: CASIPGGSYEQYF. The CDR3, as DNA: TGTGCCAGCATTCCTGGGGGCAGCTACGAGCAGTACTTC.

This clonotype was recorded at least ten times. This chain links TRBV10-3 with TRBJ1-1; 7 bases line up with TRBD1. The germline CDR1 and CDR2 sequences are ENHRY and SYGVKD. The CDR3 contains 15 residues. J lost 2 bases, V lost 4 bases, and 7 bases had no gene match. The CDR3 sequence: CAISGGRQGNTEAFF. The CDR3 nucleotides are TGTGCCATCAGTGGGGGACGACAGGGTAACACTGAAGCTTTCTTT.

This clonotype was recorded many times. The chain couples TRBV7-2 to TRBJ2-1; 9 bases line up with TRBD1. The trim removed 5 bases at V and 15 bases at J, leaving 11 bases unmatched. The CDR3 sequence is 13 residues long. Per the germline V gene, CDR1 is SGHTA and CDR2 is FQGNSA. CDR3 bases: TGTGCCAGCAGCCGGACCCCGGGACAGGGTTGGTTCTTC. The encoded protein is CASSRTPGQGWFF.

The CDR3 protein is CASSNVQGTYEQYF. The CDR3 bases are TGTGCCAGCAGCAATGTTCAGGGCACCTACGAGCAGTACTTC. This sequence joins TRBV4-2 and TRBJ2-7, with D perhaps TRBD1 (5 bases). Germline V gene data show CDR1 as LGHNA and CDR2 as YNFKEQ. The CDR3 is 14 amino acids. Trimming cost V 5 bases and J 2 bases, with 13 bases left between them.

Concerning this clonotype: A read error may explain this, as a much larger clone is one base away. No conserved phenylalanine or tryptophan ends this CDR3, so it is likely a read error. The rearrangement links TRBV5-1 to TRBJ1-6; D gene unclear. The CDR3 loop spans 14 amino acids. Germline CDR1 is SGHRS and CDR2 is YFSETQ. The V end was cut by 1 base, the J end by 6 bases, with 8 bases between. The CDR3 DNA follows: TGCGCCAGCAGCTTGTTACGGTTTAATTCACCCCTCCACATT. Encoded protein: CASSLLRFNSPLHI.

The sample holds a few counts of this clonotype. This sequence joins TRBV6-1 and TRBJ2-7; D might be TRBD2 (5 bases). The CDR3 runs 14 residues. V shed 8 bases and J shed 2 bases, with 16 bases lying between them. Germline V gene data show CDR1 as MNHNS and CDR2 as SASEGT. CDR3 residues: CASRRSGDAYEQYF. CDR3 bases: TGTGCCAGCCGTCGTTCCGGGGATGCCTACGAGCAGTACTTC.

This clonotype has at least ten counts. The chain couples TRBV2 to TRBJ2-1; 10 nucleotides agree with TRBD1. This CDR3 has 14 residues. Germline V CDR1 and CDR2: SNHLY, FYNNEI. V dropped 8 bases and J dropped 4; count of bases not matched to a gene: 5. CDR3 in DNA: TGTGCCAGCGGGGGACAGGGGAGTTACAATGAGCAGTTCTTC. Its protein is CASGGQGSYNEQFF.

This clonotype has ten or more counts. The chain recombines TRBV4-3 with TRBJ2-2, with a possible D match to TRBD1 (5 bases). Germline assignment: CDR1 LGHNA and CDR2 YSLEER. Trimming took 3 bases from V and 6 from J, leaving 11 bases between them. This CDR3 is 14 amino acids long. CDR3 amino acids: CASSHTGLSGELFF. For the CDR3, the DNA is TGCGCCAGCAGCCACACAGGATTATCCGGGGAGCTGTTTTTT.

This clonotype was recorded at least ten times. The chain recombines TRBV7-2 with TRBJ2-4; D is unclear. The germline V gene has CDR1 SGHTA and CDR2 FQGNSA. The CDR3 has 13 amino acids. Trimming stripped 3 bases from V and 7 bases from J, with 10 bases between. CDR3 sequence (DNA): TGTGCCAGCAGCTTGTACGGGCAGAACATTCAGTACTTC. As protein: CASSLYGQNIQYF. Combining the CDR3 with reference TRBV7-2 and TRBJ2-4 gives the whole variable domain GAGVSQSPSNKVTEKGKDVELRCDPISGHTALYWYRQSLGQGLEFLIYFQGNSAPDKSGLPSDRFSAERTGGSVSTLTIQRTQQEDSAVYLCASSLYGQNIQYFGAGTRLSVL.

This clonotype was observed at least ten times. The chain combines TRBV10-3 with TRBJ2-1; D possibly corresponds to TRBD2 (6 bases). The CDR3 extends over 15 amino acids. V lost 3 bases and J lost 8, with 17 bases in between. Germline V CDR1 and CDR2: ENHRY, SYGVKD. CDR3 in amino acids: CAISETSHSTYEQFF. CDR3 nucleotides: TGTGCCATCAGTGAAACTAGCCACTCTACTTATGAGCAGTTCTTC.

This clonotype occurred a few times. The rearrangement joins TRBV6-2 or TRBV6-3 to TRBJ1-5; D gene ambiguous. Trimming took 7 bases from V and 0 from J, leaving 13 bases between them. Germline CDR1 is MNHEY and CDR2 is SVGEGT. The length of the CDR3 is 15 residues. CDR3 sequence (DNA): TGTGCCAGCATGCGGCACGCATATAGCAATCAGCCCCAGCATTTT. This sequence encodes CASMRHAYSNQPQHF.

This clonotype was seen ten or more times. The rearrangement uses TRBV10-3 and TRBJ1-1; no reliable D call. The CDR3 consists of 13 residues. Germline CDR1 and CDR2: ENHRY and SYGVKD. V lost 3 bases to trimming and J lost 1 base, with 6 bases between them. CDR3 sequence reads: CAISDSKNTEAFF. The DNA for the CDR3 is TGTGCCATCAGTGATTCCAAGAACACTGAAGCTTTCTTT.

This clonotype was recorded many times. This rearrangement joins TRBV5-1 to TRBJ2-2; D possibly corresponds to TRBD2 (6 bases). Germline CDR1 and CDR2: SGHRS and YFSETQ. This CDR3 has 14 amino acids. V lost 0 bases to trimming and J lost 5 bases, with 8 bases between them. Written as DNA, the CDR3 is TGCGCCAGCAGCTTGGGGACTATTACCGGGGAGCTGTTTTTT. Translated: CASSLGTITGELFF.

This clonotype has a count of ten or more. The V and J genes are TRBV10-3 and TRBJ2-7, with 11 bases lining up with TRBD1. The CDR3 loop spans 16 amino acids. The trim removed 3 bases at V and 1 base at J, leaving 5 bases unmatched. Per the germline V gene, CDR1 is ENHRY and CDR2 is SYGVKD. The CDR3 DNA reads as TGTGCCATCAGTGAAACCGGGACAGGGGGATCCTACGAGCAGTACTTC. Translated: CAISETGTGGSYEQYF.

This clonotype showed up many times. The chain couples TRBV3-1 to TRBJ2-5; perhaps TRBD2 as D (5 bases). Germline CDR1 and CDR2: LGHDT and YNNKEL (reference sequence). V shed 7 bases and J shed 5 bases, with 14 bases lying between them. The CDR3 is 13 residues long. The CDR3 here is CASKPGGGETQYF. CDR3 sequence (DNA): TGTGCCAGCAAGCCTGGAGGTGGCGAGACCCAGTACTTC.

This clonotype was seen many times. The genes are TRBV27 and TRBJ2-3; D is unresolved. Germline values: CDR1 MNHEY, CDR2 SMNVEV (reference sequence). This CDR3 comprises 12 residues. V was clipped by 5 bases and J by 5 bases, with 8 bases between them. The CDR3 region has the DNA TGTGCCAGCAGTCCCTCTCTAGATACGCAGTATTTT. Translated, it gives CASSPSLDTQYF.

This clonotype has only a few counts. This chain joins TRBV12-5 and TRBJ1-1; TRBD1 matches 7 bases. Trimming cost V 5 bases and J 4 bases; bases outside gene matches: 4. The CDR3 totals 13 residues. CDR1 is LGHNT, CDR2 FRNRAP, per germline. DNA of the CDR3: TGTGCTAGTGGTATCCAGGGGGGCACTGAAGCTTTCTTT. Translating it yields CASGIQGGTEAFF.

In this sample, this clonotype turned up many times. J is TRBJ1-4 and V is TRBV5-1, with D possibly matching TRBD1 (6 bases). Germline values: CDR1 SGHRS, CDR2 YFSETQ. V was trimmed by 0 bases and J by 6 bases, leaving 9 bases between them. The CDR3 consists of 14 residues. The CDR3 reads CASSLAAGDEKLFF. The DNA of the CDR3 is TGCGCCAGCAGCTTGGCGGCAGGGGATGAAAAACTGTTTTTT.

This clonotype occurred once. One end of the junction is discordant with germline, which a read error may explain. The J gene is TRBJ1-1, the V gene TRBV5-1; 9 bases fit TRBD1. The CDR3 is made up of 13 amino acids. Per the germline V gene, CDR1 is SGHRS and CDR2 is YFSETQ. This CDR3 is CDSSSTGGTEAFF. The CDR3 DNA is TGCGACAGCAGCTCGACAGGGGGGACTGAAGCTTTCTTT.

This clonotype was counted at least ten times. The chain carries TRBV20-1 and TRBJ2-1, with 14 bases aligning to TRBD2. The CDR3 is made up of 16 amino acids. Per germline, CDR1 DFQATT and CDR2 SNEGSKA (reference sequence). With 3 bases clipped from V and 7 bases from J, the junction kept 8 bases outside the gene matches. The CDR3 protein is CSARTSGRAIENEQFF. CDR3 bases: TGCAGTGCTAGGACTAGCGGGAGGGCCATCGAAAATGAGCAGTTCTTC.

Many counts were recorded for this clonotype. The rearrangement links TRBV5-1 to TRBJ1-1; no definite D call. V dropped 2 bases and J dropped 0 bases, with 8 bases sitting between them. The CDR3 is 14 amino acids. The germline V gene has CDR1 SGHRS and CDR2 YFSETQ. CDR3 amino acids: CASSLNDMNTEAFF. The CDR3 nucleotides are TGCGCCAGCAGCTTAAACGACATGAACACTGAAGCTTTCTTT.